This T cell receptor (beta chain) is drawn from a study of OX40 agonist ivuxolimab in advanced cancers. In the study overall: Ivuxolimab, an antibody acting as an agonist of OX40 (CD134), was used to treat patients. Six ivuxolimab dose levels, 0.01 to 10 mg/kg, were given intravenously every 2 weeks. Study-wide points: Average numbers of expanded clones were greater in CD8+ T cells than in CD4+.

The CDR3 spans 13 residues. With 6 bases removed from V and 3 bases from J, the gap between germline ends came to 11 bases. Germline lookup yields CDR1 MNHEY and CDR2 SMNVEV (reference sequence). On this clone itself: The antigen is unknown.

Measured with immunoSEQ multiplex PCR; TCRdb has only the in-frame clones, and not every one. The sample includes 55,000 to 70,000 clones, about 94% of them seen just once. Blood draws occurred at baseline, cycle 4 day 1, and cycle 7 day 1. The receptor was derived from an adult with an advanced solid tumor such as melanoma, head and neck, liver or kidney cancer. The sequencing here drew on CD4+ or CD8+ T cells sorted from blood, taken in a trial of the OX40 agonist ivuxolimab. The chain uses TRBV27 and TRBJ1-2; D remains unclear. CDR3 sequence (DNA): TGTGCCAGCAGCGAGGGTTGGGACTATGGCTACACCTTC. Its translation: CASSEGWDYGYTF.